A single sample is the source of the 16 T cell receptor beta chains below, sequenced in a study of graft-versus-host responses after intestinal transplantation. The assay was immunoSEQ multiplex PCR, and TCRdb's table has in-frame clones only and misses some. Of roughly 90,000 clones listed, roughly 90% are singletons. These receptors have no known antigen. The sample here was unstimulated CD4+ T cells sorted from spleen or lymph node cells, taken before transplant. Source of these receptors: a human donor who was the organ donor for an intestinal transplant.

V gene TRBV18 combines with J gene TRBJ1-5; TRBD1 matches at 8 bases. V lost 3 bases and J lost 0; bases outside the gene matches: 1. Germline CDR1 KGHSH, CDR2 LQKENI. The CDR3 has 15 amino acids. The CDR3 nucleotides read TGTGCCAGCTCACCCGGACAGGGTAGCAATCAGCCCCAGCATTTT. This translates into CASSPGQGSNQPQHF. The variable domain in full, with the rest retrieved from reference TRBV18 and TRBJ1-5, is NAGVMQNPRHLVRRRGQEARLRCSPMKGHSHVYWYRQLPEEGLKFMVYLQKENIIDESGMPKERFSAEFPKEGPSILRIQQVVRGDSAAYFCASSPGQGSNQPQHFGDGTRLSIL.

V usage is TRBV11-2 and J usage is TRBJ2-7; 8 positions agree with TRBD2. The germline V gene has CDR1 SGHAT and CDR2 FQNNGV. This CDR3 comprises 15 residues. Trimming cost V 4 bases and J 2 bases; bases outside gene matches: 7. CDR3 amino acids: CASSSVGGRTYEQYF. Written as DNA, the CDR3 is TGTGCCAGCAGCTCAGTAGGCGGGAGGACCTACGAGCAGTACTTC.

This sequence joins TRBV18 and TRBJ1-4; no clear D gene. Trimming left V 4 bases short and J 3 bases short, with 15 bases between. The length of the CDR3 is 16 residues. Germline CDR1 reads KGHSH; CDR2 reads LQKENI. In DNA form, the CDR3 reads TGTGCCAGCTCACGTTCAAGGAGCGTGGCTAATGAAAAACTGTTTTTT. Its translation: CASSRSRSVANEKLFF.

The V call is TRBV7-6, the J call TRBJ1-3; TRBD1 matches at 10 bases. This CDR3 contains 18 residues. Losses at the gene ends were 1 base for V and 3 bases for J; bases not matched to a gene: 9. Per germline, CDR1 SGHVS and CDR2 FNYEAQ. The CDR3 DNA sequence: TGTGCCAGCAGCTTAGGCGTGACAGGGGGCGCTGGTGGAAACACCATATATTTT. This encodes CASSLGVTGGAGGNTIYF.

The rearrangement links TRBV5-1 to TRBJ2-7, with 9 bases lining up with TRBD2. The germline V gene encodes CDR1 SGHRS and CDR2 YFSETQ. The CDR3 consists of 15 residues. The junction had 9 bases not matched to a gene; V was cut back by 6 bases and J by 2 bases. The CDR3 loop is CASNRREGPAYEQYF. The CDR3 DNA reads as TGCGCCAGCAATCGGCGGGAGGGCCCCGCCTACGAGCAGTACTTC.

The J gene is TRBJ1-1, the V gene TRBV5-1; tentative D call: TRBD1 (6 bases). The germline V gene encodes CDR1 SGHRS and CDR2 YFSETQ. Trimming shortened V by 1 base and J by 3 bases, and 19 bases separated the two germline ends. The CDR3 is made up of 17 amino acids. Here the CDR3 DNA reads TGCGCCAGCAGCTTGCTAGATCCAGGGGCCGGGTACACTGAAGCTTTCTTT. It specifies CASSLLDPGAGYTEAFF.

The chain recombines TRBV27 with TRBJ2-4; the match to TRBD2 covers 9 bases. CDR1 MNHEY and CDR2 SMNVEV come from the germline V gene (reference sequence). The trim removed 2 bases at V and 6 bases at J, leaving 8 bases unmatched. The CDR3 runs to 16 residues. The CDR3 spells CASSLLPSGNGNIQYF. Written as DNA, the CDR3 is TGTGCCAGCAGTTTACTACCTAGCGGGAACGGAAACATTCAGTACTTC.

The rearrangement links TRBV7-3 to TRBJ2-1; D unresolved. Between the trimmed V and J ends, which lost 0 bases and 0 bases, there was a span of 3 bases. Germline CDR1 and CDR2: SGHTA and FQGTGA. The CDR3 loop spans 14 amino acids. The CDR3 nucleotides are TGTGCCAGCAGCTTAACTAGCTCCTACAATGAGCAGTTCTTC. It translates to CASSLTSSYNEQFF.

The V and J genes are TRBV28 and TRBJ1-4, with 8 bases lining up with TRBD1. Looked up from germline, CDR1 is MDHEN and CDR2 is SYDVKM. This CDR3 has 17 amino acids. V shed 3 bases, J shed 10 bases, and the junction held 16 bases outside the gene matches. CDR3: CASSFAGGFGFLGKLFF. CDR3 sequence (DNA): TGTGCCAGCAGTTTCGCAGGGGGCTTTGGCTTTCTGGGAAAACTGTTTTTT.

The CDR3 nucleotides are TGTGCCAGCACACCAGAATGCAATGAGCAGTTCTTC. Amino acid sequence: CASTPECNEQFF. This chain links TRBV6-4 with TRBJ2-1; D gene ambiguous. V shed 7 bases and J shed 6 bases, with 10 bases lying between them. This CDR3 has 12 residues. Germline-derived CDR1 and CDR2 are MRHNA and SNTAGT.

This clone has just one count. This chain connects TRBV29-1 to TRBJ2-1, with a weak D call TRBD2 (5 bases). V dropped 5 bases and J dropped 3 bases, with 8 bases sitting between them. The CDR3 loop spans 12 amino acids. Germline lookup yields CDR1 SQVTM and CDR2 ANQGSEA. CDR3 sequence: CSVRGYYNEQFF. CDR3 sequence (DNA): TGCAGCGTTCGGGGATACTACAATGAGCAGTTCTTC.

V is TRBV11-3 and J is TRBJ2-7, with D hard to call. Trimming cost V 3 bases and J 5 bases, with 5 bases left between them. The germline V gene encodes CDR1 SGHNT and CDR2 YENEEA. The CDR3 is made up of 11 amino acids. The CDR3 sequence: CASSLAHEQYF. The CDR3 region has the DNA TGTGCCAGCAGCTTGGCACACGAGCAGTACTTC.

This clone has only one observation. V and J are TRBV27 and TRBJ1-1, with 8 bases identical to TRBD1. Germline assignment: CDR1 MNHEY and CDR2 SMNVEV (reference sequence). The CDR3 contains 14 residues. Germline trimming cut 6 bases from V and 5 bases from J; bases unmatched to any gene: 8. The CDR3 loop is CASRITGGRTEAFF. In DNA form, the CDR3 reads TGTGCCAGCAGAATCACAGGGGGGAGGACTGAAGCTTTCTTT.

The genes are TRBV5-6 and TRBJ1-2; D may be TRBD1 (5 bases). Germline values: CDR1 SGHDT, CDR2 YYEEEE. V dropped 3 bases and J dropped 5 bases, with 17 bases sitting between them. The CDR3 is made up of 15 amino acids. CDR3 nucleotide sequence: TGTGCCAGCAGCTCTGGGGCGACAAACGGGTATGGCTACACCTTC. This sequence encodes CASSSGATNGYGYTF. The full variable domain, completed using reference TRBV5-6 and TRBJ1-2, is DAGVTQSPTHLIKTRGQQVTLRCSPKSGHDTVSWYQQALGQGPQFIFQYYEEEERQRGNFPDRFSGHQFPNYSSELNVNALLLGDSALYLCASSSGATNGYGYTFGSGTRLTVV.

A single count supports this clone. This CDR3 is CAWSVQGLDGYTF. CDR3 DNA: TGTGCCTGGAGTGTACAGGGGCTGGATGGCTACACCTTC. This chain uses TRBV30 with TRBJ1-2; 7 bases line up with TRBD1. Trimming took 0 bases from V and 6 from J; bases not matched to a gene: 4. This CDR3 spans 13 amino acids. Germline assignment: CDR1 GTSNPN and CDR2 SVGIG (reference sequence).

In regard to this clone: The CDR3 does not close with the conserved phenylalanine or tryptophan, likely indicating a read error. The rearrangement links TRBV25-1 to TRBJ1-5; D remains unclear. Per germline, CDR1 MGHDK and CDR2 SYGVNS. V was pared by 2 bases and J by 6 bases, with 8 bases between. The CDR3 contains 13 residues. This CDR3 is CASSELGSQPQHL. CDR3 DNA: TGTGCCAGCAGTGAACTAGGGAGTCAGCCCCAGCATCTT.